The next 10 T cell receptor beta chains were all read from a single sample in a study of control samples from healthy donors and cancer patients (TCRdb year 2020). The library was obtained by the immunoSEQ multiplex PCR assay. As stored in TCRdb, this immuneACCESS dataset retains in-frame rearrangements with V and J assigned. A fraction of the clones does not appear; measured against another copy, unresolved V genes explain less than half of the discrepancy, and the remainder lacks a known reason. Counted in this sample were about 120,000 clones; more than 70% of them appeared once. The biggest ten clones account for 2% to 2.5% of the sample. The sequencing sample was made of blood. The source is a woman in her sixties or seventies in good health.

This clone showed up just a few times. This chain links TRBV5-1 with TRBJ2-1, with 11 bases fitting TRBD2. This CDR3 is built from 16 residues. Trimming removed 2 bases from V and 5 bases from J; junction bases left unmatched: 6. Germline V CDR1 and CDR2: SGHRS, YFSETQ. This chain's CDR3 is CASSLLAGVGDNEQFF. The CDR3 DNA sequence: TGCGCCAGCAGCTTACTAGCGGGGGTCGGGGACAATGAGCAGTTCTTC.

Here the CDR3 reads CASRGWGFQEGTEAFF. In nucleotides, the CDR3 is TGTGCCAGCAGGGGATGGGGGTTTCAGGAGGGCACTGAAGCTTTCTTT. The chain combines TRBV27 with TRBJ1-1, with D perhaps TRBD1 (5 bases). The CDR3 length is 16 residues. V was cut by 6 bases and J by 4 bases, with 21 bases left in between. From germline, CDR1 is MNHEY and CDR2 SMNVEV (reference sequence).

The J gene is TRBJ1-1, the V gene TRBV5-5; D is uncertain. The germline gives CDR1 SGHKS, CDR2 YYEKEE (reference sequence). Trimming took 1 base from V and 0 from J, leaving 4 bases between them. The CDR3 is 13 residues long. CDR3 sequence reads: CASSLWVNTEAFF. The DNA of the CDR3 is TGTGCCAGCAGCTTGTGGGTGAACACTGAAGCTTTCTTT.

The chain combines TRBV9 with TRBJ2-2, with 7 bases fitting TRBD2. This CDR3 has 16 amino acids. V lost 0 bases, J lost 7 bases, and 9 bases stayed unmatched. Germline-derived CDR1 and CDR2 are SGDLS and YYNGEE. The CDR3 loop is CASSVGRAGVIGELFF. The CDR3 DNA reads as TGTGCCAGCAGCGTAGGAAGGGCGGGGGTGATCGGGGAGCTGTTTTTT.

The chain recombines TRBV9 with TRBJ2-3, with unresolved D. V was clipped by 2 bases and J by 4 bases, with 11 bases between them. Looked up from germline, CDR1 is SGDLS and CDR2 is YYNGEE. The CDR3 is made up of 14 amino acids. CDR3 sequence reads: CASSVQSVPDTQYF. DNA of the CDR3: TGTGCCAGCAGCGTCCAGTCTGTCCCAGATACGCAGTATTTT.

The chain links TRBV9 to TRBJ2-3; D is unresolved. CDR3 length: 15 amino acids. The ends were cut back, 2 bases at V and 1 base at J, with 11 bases in the middle. CDR1 SGDLS and CDR2 YYNGEE come from the germline V gene. CDR3 protein: CASSVSAIGTDTQYF. CDR3 bases: TGTGCCAGCAGCGTCTCGGCAATAGGCACAGATACGCAGTATTTT.

The gene calls are TRBV18 and TRBJ2-2; 7 bases match TRBD1. Germline V gene sequence: CDR1 KGHSH, CDR2 LQKENI. The V and J ends lost 8 bases and 5 bases, in that order; junction bases with no gene match: 8. CDR3 size: 14 residues. Written as DNA, the CDR3 is TGTGCCAGCCACCCGGGACAGCGAACCGGGGAGCTGTTTTTT. This sequence encodes CASHPGQRTGELFF.

This clone has just one count. The chain couples TRBV6-1 to TRBJ1-5, with 7 bases aligning to TRBD1. Germline CDR1 and CDR2: MNHNS and SASEGT. V trimming: 1 base; J trimming: 6 bases; junction bases outside the gene matches: 9. The CDR3 totals 16 residues. The CDR3 region is CASSEDQGVRLQPQHF. The CDR3 coding sequence is TGTGCCAGCAGTGAAGACCAGGGGGTTCGTCTTCAGCCCCAGCATTTT.

This clone appeared a few times. Other DNA sequences from this sample encode an identical CDR3 as well. This rearrangement joins TRBV19 to TRBJ1-4; D remains unclear. Germline values: CDR1 LNHDA, CDR2 SQIVND (reference sequence). V dropped 7 bases and J dropped 0 bases, with 9 bases sitting between them. The CDR3 spans 14 residues. CDR3: CASTHRATNEKLFF. In DNA form, the CDR3 reads TGTGCCAGTACCCACCGTGCAACTAATGAAAAACTGTTTTTT.

The chain employs TRBV7-8 and TRBJ2-7, with 14 bases identical to TRBD2. The length of the CDR3 is 15 residues. V shed 5 bases, J shed 6 bases, and the junction held 6 bases outside the gene matches. Germline CDR1 and CDR2: SGHVS and FQNEAQ. The CDR3: CASSQRGLAGAEQYF. CDR3 coding DNA: TGTGCCAGCAGCCAGAGGGGACTAGCGGGGGCCGAGCAGTACTTC.